Sequencing of this T cell receptor (beta chain) was carried out in a study of early T cells in non-severe SARS-CoV-2 infection. The CDR3 sequence is 11 residues long. Germline V gene data show CDR1 as LGHDT and CDR2 as YNNKEL (reference sequence). Trimming took 3 bases from V and 10 from J, leaving 7 bases between them. Individual cDNA molecules each received unique molecular identifiers attached to them. MiXCR was run by TCRdb on the 5' RACE reads, yielding one entry per CDR3 protein. The sample records tens of thousands of distinct CDR3 sequences, roughly 5% being singletons. This chain connects TRBV3-1 to TRBJ2-1; D may be TRBD1 or TRBD2 (5 bases each). Source material: whole blood. The sequence derives from an adult who was a healthcare worker with PCR-confirmed SARS-CoV-2 infection or an uninfected control (not recorded which). The CDR3 protein is CASSQGTEQFF. For the CDR3, the DNA is TGTGCCAGCAGCCAGGGGACCGAGCAGTTCTTC.